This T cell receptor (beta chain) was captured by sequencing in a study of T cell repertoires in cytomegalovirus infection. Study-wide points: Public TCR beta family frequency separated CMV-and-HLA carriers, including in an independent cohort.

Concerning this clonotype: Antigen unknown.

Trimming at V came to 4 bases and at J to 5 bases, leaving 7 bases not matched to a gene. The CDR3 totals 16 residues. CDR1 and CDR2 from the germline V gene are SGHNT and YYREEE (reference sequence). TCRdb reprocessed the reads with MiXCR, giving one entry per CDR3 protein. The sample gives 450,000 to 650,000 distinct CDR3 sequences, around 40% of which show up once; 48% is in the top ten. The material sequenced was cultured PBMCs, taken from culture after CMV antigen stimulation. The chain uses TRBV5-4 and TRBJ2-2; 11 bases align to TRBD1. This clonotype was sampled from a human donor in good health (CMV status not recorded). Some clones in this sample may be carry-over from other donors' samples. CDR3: CASSPDRGLSTGELFF. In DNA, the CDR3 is TGTGCCAGCAGCCCGGACAGGGGGCTGAGTACCGGGGAGCTGTTTTTT.